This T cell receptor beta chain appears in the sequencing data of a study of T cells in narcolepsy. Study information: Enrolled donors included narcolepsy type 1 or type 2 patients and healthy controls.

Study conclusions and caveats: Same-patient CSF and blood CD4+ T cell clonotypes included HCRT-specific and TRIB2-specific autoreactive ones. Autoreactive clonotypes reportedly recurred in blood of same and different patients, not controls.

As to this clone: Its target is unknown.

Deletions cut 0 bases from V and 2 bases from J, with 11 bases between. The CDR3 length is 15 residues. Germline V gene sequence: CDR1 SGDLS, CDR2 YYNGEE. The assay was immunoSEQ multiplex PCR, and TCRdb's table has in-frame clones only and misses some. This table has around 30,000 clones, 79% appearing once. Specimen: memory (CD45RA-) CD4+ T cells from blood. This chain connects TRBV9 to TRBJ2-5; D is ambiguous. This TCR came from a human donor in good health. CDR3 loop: CASSVGPGGQETQYF. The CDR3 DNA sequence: TGTGCCAGCAGCGTAGGACCGGGCGGACAAGAGACCCAGTACTTC.